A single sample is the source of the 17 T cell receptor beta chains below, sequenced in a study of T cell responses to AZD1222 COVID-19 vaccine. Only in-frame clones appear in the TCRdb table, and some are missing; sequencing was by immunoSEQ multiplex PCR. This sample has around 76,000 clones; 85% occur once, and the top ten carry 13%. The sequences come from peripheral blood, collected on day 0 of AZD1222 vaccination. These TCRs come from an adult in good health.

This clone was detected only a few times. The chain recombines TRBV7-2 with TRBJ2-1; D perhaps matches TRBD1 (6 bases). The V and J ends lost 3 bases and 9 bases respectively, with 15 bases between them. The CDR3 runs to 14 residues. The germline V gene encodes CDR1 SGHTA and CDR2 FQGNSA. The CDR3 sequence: CASSFLTGRSEQFF. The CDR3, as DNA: TGTGCCAGCAGCTTCCTAACAGGGAGAAGTGAGCAGTTCTTC.

The CDR3 DNA follows: TGCGCCAGCAGTGAGTGGTACGGGGGGGCCGATCACGGGGAGCTGTTTTTT. Its translation: CASSEWYGGADHGELFF. This chain joins TRBV10-1 and TRBJ2-2; 8 bases line up with TRBD2. With V trimmed by 1 base and J by 7 bases, 11 bases remained unmatched. Germline V lookup: CDR1 WNHNN, CDR2 SYGVQD (reference sequence). CDR3 length: 17 amino acids.

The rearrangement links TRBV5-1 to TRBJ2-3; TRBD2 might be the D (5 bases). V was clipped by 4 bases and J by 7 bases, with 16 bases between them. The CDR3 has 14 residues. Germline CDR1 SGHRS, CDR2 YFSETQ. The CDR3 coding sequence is TGCGCCAGCAGCGACGACGAGAGCGGAAATACGCAGTATTTT. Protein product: CASSDDESGNTQYF.

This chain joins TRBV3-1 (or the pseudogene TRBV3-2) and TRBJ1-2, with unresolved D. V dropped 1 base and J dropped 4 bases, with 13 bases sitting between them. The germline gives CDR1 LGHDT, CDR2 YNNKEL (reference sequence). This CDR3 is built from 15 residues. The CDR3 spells CASSQGSLGFYGYTF. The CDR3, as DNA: TGTGCCAGCAGCCAAGGTTCACTTGGGTTCTATGGCTACACCTTC.

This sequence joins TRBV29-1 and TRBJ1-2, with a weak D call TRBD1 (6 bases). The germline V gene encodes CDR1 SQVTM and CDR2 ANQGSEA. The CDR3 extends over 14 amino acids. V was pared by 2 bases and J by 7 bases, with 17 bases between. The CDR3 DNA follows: TGCAGCGTTGAAACCGGGGTAGGGGGTGTTGGCTACACCTTC. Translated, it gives CSVETGVGGVGYTF. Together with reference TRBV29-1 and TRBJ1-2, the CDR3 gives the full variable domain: SAVISQKPSRDICQRGTSLTIQCQVDSQVTMMFWYRQQPGQSLTLIATANQGSEATYESGFVIDKFPISRPNLTFSTLTVSNMSPEDSSIYLCSVETGVGGVGYTFGSGTRLTVV.

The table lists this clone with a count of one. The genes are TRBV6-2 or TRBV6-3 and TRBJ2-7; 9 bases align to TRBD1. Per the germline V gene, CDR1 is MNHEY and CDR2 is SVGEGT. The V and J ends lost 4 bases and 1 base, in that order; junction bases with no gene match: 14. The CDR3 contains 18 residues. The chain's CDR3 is CASSSKLWTGDSSYEQYF. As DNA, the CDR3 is TGTGCCAGCAGTTCCAAGCTCTGGACAGGGGATAGTTCCTACGAGCAGTACTTC.

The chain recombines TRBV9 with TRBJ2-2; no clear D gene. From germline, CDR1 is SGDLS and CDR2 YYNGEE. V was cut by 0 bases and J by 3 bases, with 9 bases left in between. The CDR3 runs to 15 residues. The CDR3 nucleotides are TGTGCCAGCAGCGTAGGTGGTACGGACACCGGGGAGCTGTTTTTT. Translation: CASSVGGTDTGELFF.

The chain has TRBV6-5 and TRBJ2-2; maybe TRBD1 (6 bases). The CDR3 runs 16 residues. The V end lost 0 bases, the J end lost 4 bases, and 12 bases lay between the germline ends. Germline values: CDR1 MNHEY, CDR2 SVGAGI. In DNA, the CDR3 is TGTGCCAGCAGTTACTCGAGGGGGATGGCCACCGGGGAGCTGTTTTTT. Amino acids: CASSYSRGMATGELFF.

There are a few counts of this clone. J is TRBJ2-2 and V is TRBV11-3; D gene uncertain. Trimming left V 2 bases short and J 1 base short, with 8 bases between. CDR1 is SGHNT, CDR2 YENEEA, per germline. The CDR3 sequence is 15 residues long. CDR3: CASSLNGLNTGELFF. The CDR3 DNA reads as TGTGCCAGCAGCTTAAACGGCCTGAACACCGGGGAGCTGTTTTTT.

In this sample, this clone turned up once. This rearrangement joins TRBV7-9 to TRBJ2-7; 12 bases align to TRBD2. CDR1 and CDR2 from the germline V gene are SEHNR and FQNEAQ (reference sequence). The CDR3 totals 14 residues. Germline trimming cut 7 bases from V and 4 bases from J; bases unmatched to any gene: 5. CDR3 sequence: CASTLLAGGYEQYF. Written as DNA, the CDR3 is TGTGCCAGCACCCTACTAGCGGGGGGATACGAGCAGTACTTC. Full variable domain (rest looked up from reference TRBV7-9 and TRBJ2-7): DTGVSQNPRHKITKRGQNVTFRCDPISEHNRLYWYRQTLGQGPEFLTYFQNEAQLEKSRLLSDRFSAERPKGSFSTLEIQRTEQGDSAMYLCASTLLAGGYEQYFGPGTRLTVT.

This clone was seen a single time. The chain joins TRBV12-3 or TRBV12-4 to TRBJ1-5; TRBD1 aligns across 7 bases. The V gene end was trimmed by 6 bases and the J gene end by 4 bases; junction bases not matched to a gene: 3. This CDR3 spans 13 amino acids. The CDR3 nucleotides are TGTGCCAGCAGCCCAGGGGGGAATCAGCCCCAGCATTTT. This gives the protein CASSPGGNQPQHF.

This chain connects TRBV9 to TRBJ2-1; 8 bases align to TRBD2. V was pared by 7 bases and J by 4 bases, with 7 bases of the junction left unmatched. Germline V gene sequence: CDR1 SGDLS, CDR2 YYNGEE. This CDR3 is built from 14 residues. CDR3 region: CASSSSGLYNEQFF. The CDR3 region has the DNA TGTGCCAGCTCATCTAGCGGGTTATACAATGAGCAGTTCTTC. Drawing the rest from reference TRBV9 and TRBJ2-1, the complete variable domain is DSGVTQTPKHLITATGQRVTLRCSPRSGDLSVYWYQQSLDQGLQFLIQYYNGEERAKGNILERFSAQQFPDLHSELNLSSLELGDSALYFCASSSSGLYNEQFFGPGTRLTVL.

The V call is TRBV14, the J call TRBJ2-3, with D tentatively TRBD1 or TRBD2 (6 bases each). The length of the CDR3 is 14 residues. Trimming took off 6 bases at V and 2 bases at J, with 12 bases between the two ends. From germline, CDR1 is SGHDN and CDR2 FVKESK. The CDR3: CASRKTGATDTQYF. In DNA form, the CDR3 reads TGTGCCAGCAGAAAGACGGGGGCCACAGATACGCAGTATTTT.

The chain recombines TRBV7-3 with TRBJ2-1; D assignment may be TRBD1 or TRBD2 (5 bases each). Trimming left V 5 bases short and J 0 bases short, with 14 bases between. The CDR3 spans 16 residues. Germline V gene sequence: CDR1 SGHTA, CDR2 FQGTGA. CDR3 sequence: CASSPPGTLSYNEQFF. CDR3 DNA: TGTGCCAGCAGCCCGCCTGGGACCCTCTCCTACAATGAGCAGTTCTTC.

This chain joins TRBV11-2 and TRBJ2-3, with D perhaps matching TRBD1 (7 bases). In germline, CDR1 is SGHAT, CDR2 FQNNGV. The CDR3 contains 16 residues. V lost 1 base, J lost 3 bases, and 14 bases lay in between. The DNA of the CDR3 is TGTGCCAGCAGCTTAGCGTTGCCAGGGGGGACAGATACGCAGTATTTT. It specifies CASSLALPGGTDTQYF.

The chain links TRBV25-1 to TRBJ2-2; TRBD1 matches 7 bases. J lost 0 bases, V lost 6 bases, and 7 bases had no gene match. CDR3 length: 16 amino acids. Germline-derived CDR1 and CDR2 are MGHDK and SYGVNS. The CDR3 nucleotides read TGTGCCAGCAGCGAAGGGGGCACCGCGAACACCGGGGAGCTGTTTTTT. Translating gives CASSEGGTANTGELFF.

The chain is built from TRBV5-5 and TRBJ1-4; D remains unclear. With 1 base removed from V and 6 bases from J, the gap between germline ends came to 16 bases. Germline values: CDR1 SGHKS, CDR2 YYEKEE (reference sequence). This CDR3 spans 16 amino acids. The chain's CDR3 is CASSLWFGVSDEKLFF. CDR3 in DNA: TGTGCCAGCAGCTTGTGGTTCGGGGTATCCGATGAAAAACTGTTTTTT.